This T cell receptor (beta chain) was recorded in a study of T cell changes during pregnancy in multiple sclerosis. The V and J ends lost 2 bases and 9 bases respectively, with 16 bases between them. Germline CDR1 is LGHNA and CDR2 is YSLEER. The CDR3 sequence is 14 residues long. Sequenced by immunoSEQ multiplex PCR; TCRdb stores in-frame clones only, minus some. The sample includes over 45,000 clones, 80% to 90% seen only once; the top ten take roughly 1.2%. J is TRBJ2-5 and V is TRBV4-3, with TRBD1 as a possible D gene (7 bases). The sequencing used CD4+ T cells from peripheral blood mononuclear cells, collected in the second trimester of pregnancy. This TCR derives from a female donor with multiple sclerosis, enrolled in a pregnancy study. The CDR3 nucleotides read TGCGCCAGCAGCCAAAGAGGGGGCGGAGGGGCCCAGTACTTC. Translated: CASSQRGGGGAQYF.